This TCR beta chain emerged from a study of blood T cells in healthy people across ages. General observations from the study: Across samples, TCR beta diversity tracked strongly with naive T cell percentage. Roughly linear declines in TCR beta diversity per million T cells occurred with age.

Each donor's blood draw was approximately 10 milliliters of peripheral blood. Each sample had at least 6 million PBMCs isolated. This CDR3 spans 14 amino acids. After removal of 5 bases from V and 5 bases from J, the junction contained 7 bases not matched to a gene. The germline V gene has CDR1 SGHRS and CDR2 YFSETQ. With respect to this clonotype: Its antigen is not known.

Primed by a sample-barcoded 5' primer and a J-beta primer mix, a second PCR proceeded for about 7 to 11 cycles. From the 5' RACE reads, TCRdb called clonotypes with MiXCR, one entry per CDR3 protein. The table includes 1.5 million to 2 million distinct CDR3 sequences, approximately 30% detected once. The sequenced material came from blood. The rearrangement links TRBV5-1 to TRBJ2-1; 7 positions agree with TRBD1. This TCR came from a woman aged 30 to 39 in good health. The CDR3 reads CASRVETGHNEQFF. The CDR3 DNA is TGCGCCAGCAGGGTGGAGACAGGGCACAATGAGCAGTTCTTC.